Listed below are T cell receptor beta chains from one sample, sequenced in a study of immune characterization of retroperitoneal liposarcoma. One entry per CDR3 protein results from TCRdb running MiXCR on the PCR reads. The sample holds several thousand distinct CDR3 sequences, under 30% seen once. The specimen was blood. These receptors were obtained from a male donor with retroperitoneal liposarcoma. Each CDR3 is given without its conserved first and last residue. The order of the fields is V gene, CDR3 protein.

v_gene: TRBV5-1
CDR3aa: ASSSTIAGVGDTQY

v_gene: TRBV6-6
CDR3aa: ASSYAFDRVTKTQF

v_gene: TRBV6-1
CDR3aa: ASSPDRLAGGQETQY

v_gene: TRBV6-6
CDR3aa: ASSYLRAVETQY

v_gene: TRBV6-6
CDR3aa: ASRTPGGGDEQF

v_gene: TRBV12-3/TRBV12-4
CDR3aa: ASKMDTGGFVTQY

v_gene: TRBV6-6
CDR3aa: ASSYSRLAGEETQY

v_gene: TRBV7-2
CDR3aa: ASSWTSGSYEQF

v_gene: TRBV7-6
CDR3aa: ASSLSGGPVETQY

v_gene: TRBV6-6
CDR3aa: ASRKTGVSANTEAF

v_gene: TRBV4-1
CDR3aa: ASKGGNQPQH

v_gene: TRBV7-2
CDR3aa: ASSPRGRPSSGANVLT

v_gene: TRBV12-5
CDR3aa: ASGPSAQGRETQY

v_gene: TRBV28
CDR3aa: ASSLGGSLNPYEQY

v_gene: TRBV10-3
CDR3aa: AISDKAAREQF

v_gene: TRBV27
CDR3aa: ASSLGLAGGLGQF

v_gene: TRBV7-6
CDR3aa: ASSLEVGTSYEQY

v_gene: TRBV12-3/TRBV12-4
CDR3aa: ASRLEGPRTDTQY

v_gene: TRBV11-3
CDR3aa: ASSSGTSGDTDTQY

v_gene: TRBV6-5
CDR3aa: ASSYSGVMNTEAF

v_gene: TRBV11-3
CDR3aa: ASSLLAGVSNEQF

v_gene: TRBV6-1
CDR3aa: ASSVTGANVLT

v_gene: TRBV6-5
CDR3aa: ASSSGLDYSYEQY

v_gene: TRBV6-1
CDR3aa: ASRTSGSGEQF

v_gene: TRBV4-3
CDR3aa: ASSQGDLNTEAF

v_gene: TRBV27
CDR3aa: ATKAGGGSMYEQF

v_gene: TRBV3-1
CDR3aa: ASSPEDRDEGEQF

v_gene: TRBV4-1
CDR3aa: ASSQEITGGSRGEQY

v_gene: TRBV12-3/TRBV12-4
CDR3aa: ASMRAGAYEQY

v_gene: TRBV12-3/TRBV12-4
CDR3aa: ASSPRLAGVYEQY

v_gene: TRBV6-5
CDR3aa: ASSYSFRGGKAF

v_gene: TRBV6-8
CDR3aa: ASIRVAGGPGNEQY

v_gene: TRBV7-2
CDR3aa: ASSPQFRGGTDTQY

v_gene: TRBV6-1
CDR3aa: ASRAPTSGPRGEQY

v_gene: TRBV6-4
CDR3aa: ASSRSGGERADTQY

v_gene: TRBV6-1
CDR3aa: ASTQGYQPQH

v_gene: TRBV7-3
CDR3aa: ASSLSPNNEQF

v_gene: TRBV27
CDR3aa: ATRGKKDTGELF

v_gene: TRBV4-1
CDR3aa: ASSQESGYNEQF

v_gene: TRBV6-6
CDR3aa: ASKSQGRDEQF

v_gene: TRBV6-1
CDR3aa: ASRQGRAEAF

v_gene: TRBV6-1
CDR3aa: ASRGQRVWDTQY

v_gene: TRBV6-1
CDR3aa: ASSLGETGNQPQH

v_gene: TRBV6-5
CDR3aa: ASSATSGSFEQY

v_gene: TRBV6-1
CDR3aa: ASGRPGGTQY

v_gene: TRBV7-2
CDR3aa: ASSLAAGVYEQY

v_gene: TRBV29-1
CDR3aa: SVVSRRADTQY

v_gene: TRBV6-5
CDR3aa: ASRAGSLLYSNQPQH

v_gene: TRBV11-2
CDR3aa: ASSLVGLAADTQY

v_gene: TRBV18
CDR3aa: ASSPRRDSGEQF

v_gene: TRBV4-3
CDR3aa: ASSQVVLNTGELF

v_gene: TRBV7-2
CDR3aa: ASSLVSVSTEAF

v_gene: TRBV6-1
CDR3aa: ASSERGGVSTDTQY